These 16 T cell receptor beta chains originate from one sample sequenced in a study of T cell responses to AZD1222 COVID-19 vaccine. Some clones are missing from TCRdb's copy, which holds only in-frame ones; the method was immunoSEQ multiplex PCR. The sample shows about 130,000 clones, 65% to 90% of them seen only once. This material consisted of peripheral blood, taken 28 days after the second dose of the MenACWY control vaccine. All receptors derive from an adult who received the MenACWY meningococcal vaccine as a control.

This clone was recorded a few times. The chain employs TRBV28 and TRBJ2-2; D unclear. V shed 3 bases and J shed 1 base, with 12 bases lying between them. The CDR3 totals 16 residues. Germline lookup yields CDR1 MDHEN and CDR2 SYDVKM. The CDR3 sequence: CASSFIRPGNTGELFF. The CDR3 DNA sequence: TGTGCCAGCAGTTTTATCCGGCCGGGGAACACCGGGGAGCTGTTTTTT.

A single count supports this clone. V gene TRBV14 combines with J gene TRBJ1-1; D is possibly TRBD1 (5 bases). Germline CDR1 SGHDN, CDR2 FVKESK. CDR3 length equals 15 residues. V was pared by 0 bases and J by 2 bases, with 10 bases between. As DNA, the CDR3 is TGTGCCAGCAGCCAAGAGGGACTGTCTAACACTGAAGCTTTCTTT. Protein sequence: CASSQEGLSNTEAFF.

The rearrangement uses TRBV4-2 and TRBJ2-7; no clear D gene. V lost 2 bases to trimming and J lost 4 bases, with 3 bases between them. The germline V gene has CDR1 LGHNA and CDR2 YNFKEQ. This CDR3 is 11 amino acids long. The DNA of the CDR3 is TGTGCCAGCAGCCAAACTTACGAGCAGTACTTC. Encoded protein: CASSQTYEQYF.

This clone has more than one count but fewer than ten. The genes are TRBV24-1 and TRBJ2-2; maybe TRBD2 (6 bases). CDR1 is KGHDR, CDR2 SFDVKD, per germline. CDR3 length equals 14 residues. The V end was cut by 4 bases, the J end by 6 bases, with 11 bases between. The CDR3 sequence is CATSDRGRSGELFF. The CDR3 nucleotides are TGTGCCACCAGTGACCGAGGGAGGTCCGGGGAGCTGTTTTTT.

This rearrangement joins TRBV13 to TRBJ2-1, with no clear D. Trimming removed 5 bases from V and 1 base from J, with 15 bases in between. Germline V lookup: CDR1 PRHDT, CDR2 FYEKMQ (reference sequence). This CDR3 has 16 amino acids. The CDR3 region is CASSPNWESSYNEQFF. The DNA of the CDR3 is TGTGCCAGCAGCCCGAACTGGGAAAGTTCCTACAATGAGCAGTTCTTC.

The chain joins TRBV28 to TRBJ1-1; 9 positions match TRBD1. This CDR3 spans 13 amino acids. J gave up 7 bases and V 5 bases, and 5 bases lay outside the gene matches. The germline V gene encodes CDR1 MDHEN and CDR2 SYDVKM. The CDR3 DNA reads TGTGCCAGCAGTCCCGGGACAGGGTTTGAAGCTTTCTTT. Its translation is CASSPGTGFEAFF.

DNA of the CDR3: TGTGCCAGCAGCCAGAACCTCAGGGTCTCCTACAATGAGCAGTTCTTC. As protein: CASSQNLRVSYNEQFF. This chain connects TRBV11-2 to TRBJ2-1, with D perhaps matching TRBD1 (5 bases). The CDR3 runs 16 residues. Germline V gene data show CDR1 as SGHAT and CDR2 as FQNNGV. Trimming took 5 bases from V and 0 from J, leaving 14 bases between them. Based on the CDR3 plus reference TRBV11-2 and TRBJ2-1, the full variable domain is EAGVAQSPRYKIIEKRQSVAFWCNPISGHATLYWYQQILGQGPKLLIQFQNNGVVDDSQLPKDRFSAERLKGVDSTLKIQPAKLEDSAVYLCASSQNLRVSYNEQFFGPGTRLTVL.

This clone was picked up a small number of times. The V and J genes are TRBV10-3 and TRBJ2-1; D is unresolved. The CDR3 extends over 13 amino acids. Trimming pared 5 bases from V and 9 bases from J, leaving 14 bases between. Per germline, CDR1 ENHRY and CDR2 SYGVKD. The CDR3 loop is CAISLEGFSEQFF. CDR3 nucleotide sequence: TGTGCCATCAGTTTAGAAGGTTTTAGTGAGCAGTTCTTC.

The sample holds a few counts of this clone. V and J are TRBV4-1 and TRBJ1-1; perhaps TRBD1 as D (6 bases). The CDR3 length is 16 residues. Germline V lookup: CDR1 MGHRA, CDR2 YSYEKL. V was cut by 4 bases and J by 1 base, with 16 bases left in between. CDR3 in amino acids: CASSLPHGQQNTEAFF. CDR3 bases: TGCGCCAGCAGCCTGCCGCATGGACAGCAGAACACTGAAGCTTTCTTT.

CDR3 loop: CASSQSVYGYTF. In nucleotides, the CDR3 is TGTGCCAGCAGCCAATCTGTTTATGGCTACACCTTC. V and J are TRBV3-1 (or the pseudogene TRBV3-2) and TRBJ1-2; D gene unclear. The CDR3 has 12 amino acids. V was clipped by 2 bases and J by 5 bases, with 6 bases between them. CDR1 and CDR2 (germline): LGHDT, YNNKEL (reference sequence).

Here the CDR3 reads CASSTEGMGDTEAFF. The CDR3 region has the DNA TGTGCCAGTAGTACCGAAGGGATGGGAGACACTGAAGCTTTCTTT. The chain uses TRBV19 and TRBJ1-1; no clear D gene. The germline V gene encodes CDR1 LNHDA and CDR2 SQIVND (reference sequence). The germline V and J ends were trimmed by 4 bases and 3 bases, with 15 bases remaining between them. The CDR3 consists of 15 residues.

DNA for the CDR3: TGTGCCAGCAGCCAAGATTTCGGGGACGGGGAGCTGTTTTTT. Translated: CASSQDFGDGELFF. The rearrangement uses TRBV4-2 and TRBJ2-2; weak D call: TRBD2 (5 bases). V was trimmed by 0 bases and J by 7 bases, leaving 9 bases between them. The CDR3 consists of 14 residues. CDR1 and CDR2 from the germline V gene are LGHNA and YNFKEQ.

This chain uses TRBV19 with TRBJ2-7; TRBD2 aligns across 7 bases. Germline loops: CDR1 LNHDA, CDR2 SQIVND (reference sequence). This CDR3 is 16 amino acids long. V shed 7 bases and J 1 base; nucleotides not matched to a gene: 13. The CDR3 DNA reads as TGTGCCAGTACTCAAGAAAGGGGAGGGAATTCCTACGAGCAGTACGTC. It specifies CASTQERGGNSYEQYV.

This clone has a single count. V is TRBV18 and J is TRBJ1-1; no reliable D call. This CDR3 comprises 11 residues. V was pared by 3 bases and J by 8 bases, with 7 bases between. Looked up from germline, CDR1 is KGHSH and CDR2 is LQKENI. This CDR3 reads CASSPSGEAFF. CDR3 coding DNA: TGTGCCAGCTCACCCTCCGGGGAAGCTTTCTTT.

This chain links TRBV7-2 with TRBJ2-5, with D possibly being TRBD2 (5 bases). Germline values: CDR1 SGHTA, CDR2 FQGNSA. This CDR3 has 14 residues. V lost 2 bases to trimming and J lost 4 bases, with 11 bases between them. The CDR3 nucleotides read TGTGCCAGCAGCTTAATGTGGGGAGCAGAGACCCAGTACTTC. This gives the protein CASSLMWGAETQYF.

V is TRBV7-2 and J is TRBJ1-2; TRBD1 matches 7 bases. Germline V gene data show CDR1 as SGHTA and CDR2 as FQGNSA. The CDR3 length is 17 residues. V lost 1 base, J lost 0 bases, and 8 bases stayed unmatched. CDR3 bases: TGTGCCAGCAGCTTAGAAGGGGGCGGGAATACTAACTATGGCTACACCTTC. It is translated as CASSLEGGGNTNYGYTF.